A selection of T cell receptor beta chains follows, all from one sample in a study of blood T cell repertoires in COVID-19. This table comes from immunoSEQ multiplex PCR, and its TCRdb copy is limited to in-frame clones, with some not included. This sample has hundreds of thousands of clones; around 86% occur once, and the top ten carry more than 1.5%. The sample taken for sequencing was PBMCs or T cells enriched from blood (not recorded which). The receptors shown here come from a man aged 40-49 years who had recovered from COVID-19. Both conserved end residues are part of each CDR3. A D gene is named only where the DNA matches it firmly.

D gene	V gene	J gene	CDR3 DNA	CDR3 protein
TRBD2	TRBV7-2	TRBJ2-1	TGTGCCAGCAGCCCAAGGCGGACTAGCGGGCGTAGCTCCTACAATGAGCAGTTCTTC	CASSPRRTSGRSSYNEQFF
TRBD2	TRBV3-1/TRBV3-2	TRBJ2-5	TGTGCCAGCAGCCCGACCCCCGGGACTAGCGGGAAAGAGACCCAGTACTTC	CASSPTPGTSGKETQYF
TRBD1	TRBV24-1	TRBJ2-3	TGTGCCACCAGCACCGGGACAGGGGTCACAGATACGCAGTATTTT	CATSTGTGVTDTQYF
TRBD2	TRBV5-1	TRBJ2-1	TGCGCCAGCAGCTTCCTAGCGGGGGGGCCCTATGAGCAGTTCTTC	CASSFLAGGPYEQFF
NA	TRBV19	TRBJ2-2	TGTGCCAGTAGTAGGGGCGGTACCGGGGAGCTGTTTTTT	CASSRGGTGELFF
TRBD1	TRBV28	TRBJ2-7	TGTGCCAGCAGGGAACAGGGGGGCGAGCAGTACTTC	CASREQGGEQYF
NA	TRBV13	TRBJ2-4	TGTGCCAGCAGCTTACCCCCCGCAGAAAACATTCAGTACTTC	CASSLPPAENIQYF
NA	TRBV5-1	TRBJ1-3	TGCGCCAGCAGCTTAGGGGCTGGAAACACCATATATTTT	CASSLGAGNTIYF
NA	TRBV7-8	TRBJ2-5	TGTGCCAGCAGCGGGGGGAGCGGCTCTGCTATTGGGACCCAGTACTTC	CASSGGSGSAIGTQYF
NA	TRBV27	TRBJ1-5	TGTGCCAGCAGTTTCAGGGGCGGACAGCCCCAGCATTTT	CASSFRGGQPQHF